The text below deals with one T cell receptor (beta chain). The clone's antigen remains unknown. Base qualities are not provided; no much larger clone lies one nucleotide away. Each donor gave one peripheral blood draw, averaging roughly 120 mL, which was collected into heparinised tubes. A BD FACSAria II and a panel including CD45RO, CCR7, CD25, CD127, CD95 and CD27 were used to sort naive, central memory, regulatory and stem cell-like memory CD4+ T cells. A purity above 95% was achieved for all sorted populations. PBMCs were separated immediately by Lymphoprep density gradient centrifugation and were stained directly, without being cultured. Samples were stained and sorted in pairs, with one healthy donor and one patient per experiment, so that batch effects were minimized. These data are taken from a study of beta chain features in type 1 diabetes (dated by TCRdb to the late 2010s). Context from the whole study: Mean age, gender distribution, total cell number and subset yield were not different between patients and healthy donors. Naive and central memory subsets were obtained from all 30 or so donors, but regulatory and stem cell-like memory subsets were isolated from only 8 patients and roughly 8 healthy donors. A total of 90 million to 130 million sorted cells were examined across all samples, and a strong correlation was observed between cell number per subset and RNA yield. In the study, recently diagnosed type 1 diabetes patients and matched healthy donors were compared on the TCRB repertoires of their sorted circulating CD4+ T cell subsets. Overall study outcomes, separate from this receptor: Fewer insertions and more nucleotide deletions at VDJ recombination sites were observed in patients with type 1 diabetes, implying thymic rearrangement abnormalities. Shorter templates might be favored by PCR, yet because patient and control samples were amplified and corrected together, any such skew would affect both groups equally. Sequencing cDNA rather than genomic DNA could over-represent highly expressing activated cells, although activation and CD3 levels did not differ between groups. HLA sub-analyses involved small numbers of individuals, so any influence of HLA type on TCRB rearrangement remained unresolved. In all four CD4+ subsets, TCRB CDR3 length was moderately but significantly shorter in type 1 diabetes patients. Naive, central memory and regulatory TCRB repertoires appeared more similar among patients than among healthy donors.

The CDR3 sequence holds 14 residues, the cysteine and phenylalanine included. The sequence is cut down to CDR3 DNA, 42 bases in frame from base 1. Unmatched junction bases come to 8, with V trimmed by 6 bases and J by 9 bases. The germline V gene encodes CDR1 ENHRY and CDR2 SYGVKD. All of the isolated RNA was reverse transcribed with the High Capacity cDNA Reverse Transcription Kit, so expressed TCRB transcripts were sequenced. Deep immunoSEQ sequencing was applied to naive, central memory and regulatory T cell samples, giving an average of roughly 3.3 million total reads per sample. Sorted cells were lysed in RLT buffer and RNA was extracted with DNase-treated RNeasy Micro or Mini kits, depending on cell number. To prevent cross-contamination, each cell subset was processed individually, whereas patient and healthy donor samples were processed jointly. TCRB sequences were amplified from cDNA with the immunoSEQ multiplex PCR, producing 87-bp fragments spanning the CDR3 region. The amplicons were sequenced using the Illumina HiSeq platform. As for the original processing: Synthetic template baselines were used to correct PCR bias computationally, reads within Hamming distance 2 were collapsed together, and singletons that could not be merged were discarded. By aligning reads against IMGT, V, D and J genes, CDR3 length, and insertions or deletions at six rearrangement sites were assigned. Within each subset, clonotype counts were normalized to sorted cell number, after which true diversity and Gini coefficients were computed with the tcR R package. The overlap coefficient, calculated on TCRB nucleotide sequences, was used to measure repertoire sharing. TCRdb re-hosts the immuneACCESS table, in-frame sequences only. Its copies lack some clones; in the studies checked, an unresolved V gene accounts for under half of them, and the cause for the rest is not known. Clone size and the V and J calls come from that table; the DNA yielded D and trimming. Present in this sample are around 41,000 clones, 60% to 75% of which were seen just once. Of the sample, around 1.7% is held by the ten largest clones.

The V and J segments used are TRBV10-3 and TRBJ1-6, with 7 central nucleotides matching TRBD1. The TCR sequence derives from a young man with type 1 diabetes. Some clones in this sample may be carry-over from other donors' samples. The specimen was Tregs from blood. The cell subset or site label of this sample denotes: regulatory CD4+ T cells. CDR3 sequence: CAISQGGISSPLHF. The DNA sequence follows: TGTGCCATCAGCCAGGGGGGCATCAGTTCACCCCTCCACTTT.